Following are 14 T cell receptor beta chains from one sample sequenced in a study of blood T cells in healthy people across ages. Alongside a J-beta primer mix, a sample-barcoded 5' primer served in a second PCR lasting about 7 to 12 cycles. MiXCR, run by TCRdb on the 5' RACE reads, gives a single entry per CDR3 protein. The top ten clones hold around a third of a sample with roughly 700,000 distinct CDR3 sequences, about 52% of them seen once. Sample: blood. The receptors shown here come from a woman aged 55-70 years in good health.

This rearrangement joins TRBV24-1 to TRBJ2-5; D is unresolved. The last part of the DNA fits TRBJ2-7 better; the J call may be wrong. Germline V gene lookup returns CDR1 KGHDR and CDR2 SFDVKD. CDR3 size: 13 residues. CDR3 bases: TGTGCCACCAGTGATTTTAACTTCTACGAGCAGTACTTC. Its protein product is CATSDFNFYEQYF.

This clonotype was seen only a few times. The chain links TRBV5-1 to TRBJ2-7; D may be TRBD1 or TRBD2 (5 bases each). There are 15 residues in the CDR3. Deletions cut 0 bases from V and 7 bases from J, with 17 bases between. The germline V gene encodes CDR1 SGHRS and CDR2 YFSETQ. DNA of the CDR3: TGCGCCAGCAGCTTGGAGGGACCGGCCTACAATGAGCAGTACTTC. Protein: CASSLEGPAYNEQYF. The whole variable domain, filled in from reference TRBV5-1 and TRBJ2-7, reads KAGVTQTPRYLIKTRGQQVTLSCSPISGHRSVSWYQQTPGQGLQFLFEYFSETQRNKGNFPGRFSGRQFSNSRSEMNVSTLELGDSALYLCASSLEGPAYNEQYFGPGTRLTVT.

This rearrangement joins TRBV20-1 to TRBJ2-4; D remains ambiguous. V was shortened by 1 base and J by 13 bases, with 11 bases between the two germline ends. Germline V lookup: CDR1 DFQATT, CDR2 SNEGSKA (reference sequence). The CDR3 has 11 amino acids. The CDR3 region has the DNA TGCAGTGCTAGAGGCGTTGTGGAGCAGTACTTC. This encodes CSARGVVEQYF.

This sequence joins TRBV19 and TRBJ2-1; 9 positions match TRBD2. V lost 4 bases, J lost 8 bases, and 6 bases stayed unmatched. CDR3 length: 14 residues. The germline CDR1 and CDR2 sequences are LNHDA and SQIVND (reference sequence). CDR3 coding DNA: TGTGCCAGTAGTAGTAGCGGGAGTTGGTATGAGCAGTTCTTC. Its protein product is CASSSSGSWYEQFF.

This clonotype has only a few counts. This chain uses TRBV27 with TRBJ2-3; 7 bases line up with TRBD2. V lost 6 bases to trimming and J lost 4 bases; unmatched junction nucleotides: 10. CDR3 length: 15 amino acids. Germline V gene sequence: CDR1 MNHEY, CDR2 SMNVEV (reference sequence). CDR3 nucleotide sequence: TGTGCCAGCAGAACCCTGCGGGAGAGGGCAGATACGCAGTATTTT. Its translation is CASRTLRERADTQYF.

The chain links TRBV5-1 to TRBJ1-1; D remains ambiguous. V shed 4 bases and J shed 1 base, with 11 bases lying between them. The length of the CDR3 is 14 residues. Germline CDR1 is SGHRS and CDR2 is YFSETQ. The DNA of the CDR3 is TGCGCCAGCAGCCTCCCAACATCGAACACTGAAGCTTTCTTT. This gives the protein CASSLPTSNTEAFF.

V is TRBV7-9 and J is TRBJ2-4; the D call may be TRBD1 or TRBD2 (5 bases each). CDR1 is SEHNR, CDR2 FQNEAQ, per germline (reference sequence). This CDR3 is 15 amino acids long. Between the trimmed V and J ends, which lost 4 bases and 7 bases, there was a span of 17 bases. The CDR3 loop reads CASSSVKGPLNIQYF. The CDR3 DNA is TGTGCCAGCAGCTCAGTAAAGGGACCTCTGAACATTCAGTACTTC.

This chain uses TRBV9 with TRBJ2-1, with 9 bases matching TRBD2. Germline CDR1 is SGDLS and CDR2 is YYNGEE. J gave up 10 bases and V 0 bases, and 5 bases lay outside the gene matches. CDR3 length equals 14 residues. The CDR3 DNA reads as TGTGCCAGCAGCGTAGGCGGGAGGGCCTGGGAGCAGTTCTTC. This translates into CASSVGGRAWEQFF.

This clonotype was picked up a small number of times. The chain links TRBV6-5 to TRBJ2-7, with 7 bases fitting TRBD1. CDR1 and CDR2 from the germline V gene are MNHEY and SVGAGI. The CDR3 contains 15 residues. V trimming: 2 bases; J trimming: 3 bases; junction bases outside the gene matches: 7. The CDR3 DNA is TGTGCCAGCAGTTACACCGGGACAGAAGACTACGAGCAGTACTTC. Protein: CASSYTGTEDYEQYF.

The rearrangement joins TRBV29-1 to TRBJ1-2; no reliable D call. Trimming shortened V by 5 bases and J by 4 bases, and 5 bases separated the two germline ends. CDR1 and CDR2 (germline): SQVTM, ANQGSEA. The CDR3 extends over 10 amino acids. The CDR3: CSVRSYGYTF. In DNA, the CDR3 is TGCAGCGTTAGGTCCTATGGCTACACCTTC.

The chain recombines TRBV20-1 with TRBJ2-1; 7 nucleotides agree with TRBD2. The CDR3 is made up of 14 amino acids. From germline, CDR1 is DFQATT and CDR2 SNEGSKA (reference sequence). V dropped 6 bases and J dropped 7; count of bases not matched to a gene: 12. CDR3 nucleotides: TGCAGTGCCCAGCGGCTAGCGGTTAGGAATGAGCAGTTCTTC. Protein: CSAQRLAVRNEQFF.

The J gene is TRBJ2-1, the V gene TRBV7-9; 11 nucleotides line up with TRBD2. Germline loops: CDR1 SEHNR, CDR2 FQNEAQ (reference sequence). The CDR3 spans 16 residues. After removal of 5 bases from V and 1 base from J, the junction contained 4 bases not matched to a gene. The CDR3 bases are TGTGCCAGCAGCGTTAGCGGGAGGGGGTCCTACAATGAGCAGTTCTTC. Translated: CASSVSGRGSYNEQFF. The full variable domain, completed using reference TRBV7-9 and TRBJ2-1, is DTGVSQNPRHKITKRGQNVTFRCDPISEHNRLYWYRQTLGQGPEFLTYFQNEAQLEKSRLLSDRFSAERPKGSFSTLEIQRTEQGDSAMYLCASSVSGRGSYNEQFFGPGTRLTVL.

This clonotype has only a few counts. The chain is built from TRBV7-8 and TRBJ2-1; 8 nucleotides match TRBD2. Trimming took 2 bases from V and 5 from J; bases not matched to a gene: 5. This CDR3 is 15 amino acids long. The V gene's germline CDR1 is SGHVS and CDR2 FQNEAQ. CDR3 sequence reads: CASSLPGGRHNEQFF. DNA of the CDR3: TGTGCCAGCAGCTTACCTGGCGGGAGGCACAATGAGCAGTTCTTC.

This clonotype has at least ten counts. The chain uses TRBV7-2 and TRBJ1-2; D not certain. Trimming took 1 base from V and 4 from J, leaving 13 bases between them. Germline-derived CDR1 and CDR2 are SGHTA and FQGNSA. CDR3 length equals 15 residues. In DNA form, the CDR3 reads TGTGCCAGCAGCTTAGTCGGGCTGGCGGGCTATGGCTACACCTTC. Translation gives CASSLVGLAGYGYTF.